The 28 T cell receptor beta chains in this list originate from one sample, sequenced in a study of blood T cell repertoires in COVID-19. The assay was immunoSEQ multiplex PCR, and TCRdb's table has in-frame clones only and misses some. Of roughly 320,000 clones listed, just over 85% were seen once; the top ten hold around 4%. Sequenced material: PBMCs or T cells enriched from blood (not recorded which). The receptors were gathered from a man aged 25 to 40 who had recovered from COVID-19.

This sequence joins TRBV29-1 and TRBJ1-3; 9 bases fit TRBD1. Germline assignment: CDR1 SQVTM and CDR2 ANQGSEA. There are 13 residues in the CDR3. The V segment lost 4 bases and the J segment 3 bases; nucleotides outside the gene matches: 1. This CDR3 reads CSVGQGVGNTIYF. In DNA form, the CDR3 reads TGCAGCGTTGGACAGGGGGTTGGAAACACCATATATTTT.

The V gene is TRBV27, the J gene TRBJ1-2, with 11 bases aligning to TRBD1. Germline-derived CDR1 and CDR2 are MNHEY and SMNVEV (reference sequence). Unmatched junction bases numbered 15, after V lost 7 bases and J lost 5 bases. This CDR3 is 17 amino acids long. CDR3 DNA: TGTGCCAGCACAAAGCGGGACAGGGGGGATTCCATTTATGGCTACACCTTC. Amino acid sequence: CASTKRDRGDSIYGYTF.

V and J are TRBV2 and TRBJ1-2; the match to TRBD1 covers 7 bases. The CDR3 runs to 15 residues. Germline trimming cut 4 bases from V and 0 bases from J; bases unmatched to any gene: 5. Per the germline V gene, CDR1 is SNHLY and CDR2 is FYNNEI. As DNA, the CDR3 is TGTGCCAGCAGTGGACAGGGAACCTCTAACTATGGCTACACCTTC. Translated: CASSGQGTSNYGYTF.

This clone was found once. The junction departs from germline at one end; a sequencing error may be responsible. V gene TRBV9 combines with J gene TRBJ1-2; D gene ambiguous. This CDR3 spans 12 amino acids. Germline V CDR1 and CDR2: SGDLS, YYNGEE. CDR3 coding DNA: TGTGCCAGCAGCGTAGAGGGAGGAGAGGTAGGATTC. Its translation: CASSVEGGEVGF.

The V and J genes are TRBV16 and TRBJ1-6; D gene ambiguous. The germline V gene has CDR1 KGHSY and CDR2 FQNENV. Trimming took 4 bases from V and 10 from J, leaving 17 bases between them. The CDR3 extends over 15 amino acids. The CDR3 is CASSPPSIERSPLHF. In DNA form, the CDR3 reads TGTGCCAGCAGCCCACCGTCGATAGAACGGTCACCCCTCCACTTT.

Concerning this clone itself: Other DNA sequences of this sample code for an identical CDR3. The chain employs TRBV9 and TRBJ1-2; TRBD1 might be the D (5 bases). Trimming left V 0 bases short and J 2 bases short, with 8 bases between. This CDR3 region has 14 residues. Germline V CDR1 and CDR2: SGDLS, YYNGEE. The DNA of the CDR3 is TGTGCCAGCAGCGTAGGTTCAGGGAACTATGGCTACACCTTC. As protein: CASSVGSGNYGYTF.

This clone was detected only once. The CDR3 nucleotides are TGTGCCAGCAGCTCCTACAGGAATTTGGGCACAGATACGCAGTATTTT. Translated: CASSSYRNLGTDTQYF. The V call is TRBV14, the J call TRBJ2-3; tentative D call: TRBD1 (5 bases). Germline V gives CDR1 SGHDN, CDR2 FVKESK. The length of the CDR3 is 16 residues. V was clipped by 5 bases and J by 1 base, with 16 bases between them.

This chain uses TRBV27 with TRBJ1-6; the D gene is possibly TRBD1 (5 bases). Germline loops: CDR1 MNHEY, CDR2 SMNVEV (reference sequence). The CDR3 contains 14 residues. Trimming shortened V by 3 bases and J by 7 bases, and 10 bases separated the two germline ends. CDR3 loop: CASSFAGENSPLHF. In DNA form, the CDR3 reads TGTGCCAGCAGTTTCGCGGGGGAAAATTCACCCCTCCACTTT.

The gene calls are TRBV7-6 and TRBJ1-4, with D possibly TRBD1 on 5 matching bases. The CDR3 is 13 amino acids. CDR1 and CDR2 from the germline V gene are SGHVS and FNYEAQ. Trimming pared 5 bases from V and 8 bases from J, leaving 12 bases between. In nucleotides, the CDR3 is TGTGCCAGCAGCCACGGGAGGGGCGAAAAACTGTTTTTT. Protein: CASSHGRGEKLFF. The full variable domain, its missing parts supplied by reference TRBV7-6 and TRBJ1-4, is GAGVSQSPRYKVTKRGQDVALRCDPISGHVSLYWYRQALGQGPEFLTYFNYEAQQDKSGLPNDRFSAERPEGSISTLTIQRTEQRDSAMYRCASSHGRGEKLFFGSGTQLSVL.

This clone turned up a few times. The rearrangement joins TRBV11-3 to TRBJ2-2, with 9 bases that match TRBD2. Germline CDR1 SGHNT, CDR2 YENEEA. The CDR3 loop spans 17 amino acids. V trimming: 0 bases; J trimming: 3 bases; junction bases outside the gene matches: 5. CDR3 sequence reads: CASSLDRLAGDTGELFF. In DNA form, the CDR3 reads TGTGCCAGCAGCTTAGATCGGTTAGCGGGAGACACCGGGGAGCTGTTTTTT.

CDR3 nucleotide sequence: TGTGCCAGCAGCCCTGGAGGGGCTGGAAACACCATATATTTT. It yields the protein CASSPGGAGNTIYF. This sequence joins TRBV11-3 and TRBJ1-3; the D gene is possibly TRBD1 (5 bases). The CDR3 length is 14 residues. Deletions cut 5 bases from V and 2 bases from J, with 10 bases between. Germline V gene sequence: CDR1 SGHNT, CDR2 YENEEA.

This clone showed up just a few times. V gene TRBV11-2 combines with J gene TRBJ1-1; the D is unclear. The CDR3 is 12 amino acids. The V and J ends lost 3 bases and 5 bases respectively, with 7 bases between them. Looked up from germline, CDR1 is SGHAT and CDR2 is FQNNGV. The DNA of the CDR3 is TGTGCCAGCAGCTTTGGAGGGACTGAAGCTTTCTTT. Amino acid sequence: CASSFGGTEAFF.

V and J are TRBV11-2 and TRBJ2-1; 8 bases agree with TRBD2. The CDR3 covers 15 residues. CDR1 and CDR2 (germline): SGHAT, FQNNGV. The ends lost 7 bases at V and 5 bases at J; junction bases unmatched: 10. CDR3 protein: CASTAGGGGHNEQFF. CDR3 nucleotides: TGTGCCAGCACCGCGGGGGGCGGAGGACACAATGAGCAGTTCTTC. Filled out from reference TRBV11-2 and TRBJ2-1, the complete variable domain reads EAGVAQSPRYKIIEKRQSVAFWCNPISGHATLYWYQQILGQGPKLLIQFQNNGVVDDSQLPKDRFSAERLKGVDSTLKIQPAKLEDSAVYLCASTAGGGGHNEQFFGPGTRLTVL.

The J gene is TRBJ1-5, the V gene TRBV5-4; D may be TRBD1 (5 bases). The CDR3 has 12 amino acids. The V end was cut by 4 bases, the J end by 6 bases, with 8 bases between. CDR1 SGHNT and CDR2 YYREEE come from the germline V gene (reference sequence). CDR3: CASSADSQPQHF. The CDR3, as DNA: TGTGCCAGCAGCGCAGACAGTCAGCCCCAGCATTTT.

This clone is a singleton in its sample. The chain couples TRBV11-2 to TRBJ1-3; D gene unclear. CDR1 is SGHAT and CDR2 is FQNNGV in the germline V gene. Trimming shortened V by 3 bases and J by 4 bases, and 7 bases separated the two germline ends. The CDR3 has 13 residues. CDR3 DNA: TGTGCCAGCAGCTTTTCATCCGGAAACACCATATATTTT. Its protein product is CASSFSSGNTIYF.

The chain joins TRBV11-2 to TRBJ2-1, with TRBD2 identical over 8 bases. The CDR3 is made up of 16 amino acids. Germline CDR1 and CDR2: SGHAT and FQNNGV. Losses at the gene ends were 5 bases for V and 7 bases for J; bases not matched to a gene: 13. CDR3 sequence (DNA): TGTGCCAGCAGCCCCCGGGCAGCGGGGGCGTGGAATGAGCAGTTCTTC. Amino acid sequence: CASSPRAAGAWNEQFF.

This chain uses TRBV28 with TRBJ2-2, with 11 bases fitting TRBD2. V lost 3 bases to trimming and J lost 4 bases; unmatched junction nucleotides: 4. The CDR3 contains 16 residues. Germline-derived CDR1 and CDR2 are MDHEN and SYDVKM. As DNA, the CDR3 is TGTGCCAGCAGTTTTGGACTAGCGGGCCGCACCGGGGAGCTGTTTTTT. Translated, it gives CASSFGLAGRTGELFF.

This rearrangement joins TRBV24-1 to TRBJ2-5; 10 bases fit TRBD2. Germline lookup yields CDR1 KGHDR and CDR2 SFDVKD. The junction had 4 bases not matched to a gene; V was cut back by 7 bases and J by 3 bases. This CDR3 region has 14 residues. This CDR3 reads CATRGSGRKETQYF. CDR3 sequence (DNA): TGTGCCACCAGAGGTAGCGGGAGGAAAGAGACCCAGTACTTC.

This clone was detected only once. The V gene is TRBV11-2, the J gene TRBJ1-1, with a tentative D call TRBD1 (6 bases). Deletions cut 3 bases from V and 2 bases from J, with 16 bases between. The germline V gene encodes CDR1 SGHAT and CDR2 FQNNGV. The CDR3 has 16 amino acids. CDR3 in amino acids: CASSLNQQGFNTEAFF. The CDR3 DNA follows: TGTGCCAGCAGCTTGAACCAACAGGGTTTTAACACTGAAGCTTTCTTT.

This clone showed up just once. The V and J genes are TRBV10-3 and TRBJ1-2; TRBD1 might be the D (5 bases). The CDR3 loop spans 14 amino acids. Per germline, CDR1 ENHRY and CDR2 SYGVKD. V lost 1 base and J lost 3, with 9 bases in between. The CDR3, as DNA: TGTGCCATCAGTGAGTACAGACAGCACTATGGCTACACCTTC. Protein sequence: CAISEYRQHYGYTF.

In its sample, this clone was seen once. This sample also contains other DNA sequences that code for the same CDR3. V and J are TRBV5-1 and TRBJ2-1, with D perhaps matching TRBD1 (6 bases). V gave up 2 bases and J gave up 0 bases, with 9 bases separating them. Per the germline V gene, CDR1 is SGHRS and CDR2 is YFSETQ. This CDR3 has 15 residues. CDR3 sequence (DNA): TGCGCCAGCAGCTTTACAGGGAGCTCCTACAATGAGCAGTTCTTC. Translated: CASSFTGSSYNEQFF.

The gene calls are TRBV14 and TRBJ1-2, with D unresolved. V gave up 5 bases and J gave up 1 base, with 8 bases separating them. CDR1 is SGHDN and CDR2 is FVKESK in the germline V gene. CDR3 length: 13 amino acids. The CDR3 is CASSEGLNYGYTF. In nucleotides, the CDR3 is TGTGCCAGCAGCGAAGGACTTAACTATGGCTACACCTTC.

The chain joins TRBV18 to TRBJ1-5; 8 nucleotides agree with TRBD1. The V and J ends lost 3 bases and 1 base, in that order; junction bases with no gene match: 8. Germline CDR1 is KGHSH and CDR2 is LQKENI. The length of the CDR3 is 17 residues. The CDR3 is CASSPTGASMSNQPQHF. In nucleotides, the CDR3 is TGTGCCAGCTCACCGACAGGGGCGAGTATGAGCAATCAGCCCCAGCATTTT.

The genes are TRBV14 and TRBJ1-1, with D hard to call. In germline, CDR1 is SGHDN, CDR2 FVKESK. The CDR3 contains 15 residues. V was pared by 1 base and J by 1 base, with 10 bases between. The CDR3 spells CASSQGAGWNTEAFF. The CDR3 nucleotides read TGTGCCAGCAGCCAAGGAGCAGGATGGAACACTGAAGCTTTCTTT.

The chain combines TRBV25-1 with TRBJ1-5; 8 bases match TRBD1. V dropped 3 bases and J dropped 1; count of bases not matched to a gene: 5. Germline V gene data show CDR1 as MGHDK and CDR2 as SYGVNS. The CDR3 is 16 amino acids. CDR3 protein: CASSDQTGVSNQPQHF. CDR3 sequence (DNA): TGTGCCAGCAGTGACCAGACAGGGGTCAGCAATCAGCCCCAGCATTTT. Full variable domain (remainder filled in from reference TRBV25-1 and TRBJ1-5): EADIYQTPRYLVIGTGKKITLECSQTMGHDKMYWYQQDPGMELHLIHYSYGVNSTEKGDLSSESTVSRIRTEHFPLTLESARPSHTSQYLCASSDQTGVSNQPQHFGDGTRLSIL.

The J gene is TRBJ2-6, the V gene TRBV9; TRBD2 might be the D (6 bases). The germline V and J ends were trimmed by 0 bases and 1 base, with 8 bases remaining between them. This CDR3 comprises 16 residues. Germline V gene data show CDR1 as SGDLS and CDR2 as YYNGEE. CDR3 in DNA: TGTGCCAGCAGCGTAGTTCGGGGGTCTGGGGCCAACGTCCTGACTTTC. This codes for CASSVVRGSGANVLTF.

The rearrangement uses TRBV5-1 and TRBJ1-5; TRBD1 matches 9 bases. Per the germline V gene, CDR1 is SGHRS and CDR2 is YFSETQ. The CDR3 has 14 residues. Losses at the gene ends were 8 bases for V and 4 bases for J; bases not matched to a gene: 7. As DNA, the CDR3 is TGCGCCAGTCATCCCGGGACAGGGAATCAGCCCCAGCATTTT. Amino acids: CASHPGTGNQPQHF.

The chain is built from TRBV2 and TRBJ2-7; 7 bases are a match to TRBD1. This CDR3 has 15 amino acids. Losses at the gene ends were 1 base for V and 2 bases for J; bases not matched to a gene: 5. CDR1 SNHLY and CDR2 FYNNEI come from the germline V gene. The CDR3 sequence is CASSEGGTVTYEQYF. CDR3 coding DNA: TGTGCCAGCAGTGAAGGAGGGACAGTTACCTACGAGCAGTACTTC.